This T cell receptor beta chain was recovered during a study of blood T cell repertoires in COVID-19. Here immunoSEQ multiplex PCR was the method, and the copy in TCRdb shows in-frame clones only, minus some. Of a few hundred thousand clones listed, about 90% were seen once; the top ten hold approximately 1.2%. Germline loops: CDR1 SNHLY, CDR2 FYNNEI. The CDR3 spans 11 residues. V lost 1 base and J lost 13; bases outside the gene matches: 3. This TCR came from a human donor in a cohort exposed to, infected with or recovered from COVID-19 (not recorded which). The donor label of this sample is uncertain. The chain combines TRBV2 with TRBJ1-2; TRBD1 agrees at 7 bases. Source material: PBMCs or T cells enriched from blood (not recorded which). The CDR3 DNA sequence: TGTGCCAGCAGTGAAGGACAGGGTGCCACCTTC. Translation: CASSEGQGATF.